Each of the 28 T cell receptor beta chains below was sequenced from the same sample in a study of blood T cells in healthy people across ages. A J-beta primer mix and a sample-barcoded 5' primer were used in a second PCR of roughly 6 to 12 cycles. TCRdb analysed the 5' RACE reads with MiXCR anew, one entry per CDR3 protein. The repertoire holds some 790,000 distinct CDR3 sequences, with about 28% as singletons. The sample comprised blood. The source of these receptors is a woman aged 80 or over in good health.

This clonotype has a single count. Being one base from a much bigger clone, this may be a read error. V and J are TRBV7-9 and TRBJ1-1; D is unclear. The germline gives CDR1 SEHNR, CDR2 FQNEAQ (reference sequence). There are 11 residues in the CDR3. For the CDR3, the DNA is TGTGCCGGCAGCAAACAGCAGGAAGCTTTCTTT. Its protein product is CAGSKQQEAFF.

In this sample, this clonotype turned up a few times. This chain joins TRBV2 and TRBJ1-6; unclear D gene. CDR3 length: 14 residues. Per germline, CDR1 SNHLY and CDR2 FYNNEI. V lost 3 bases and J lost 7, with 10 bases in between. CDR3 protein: CASSDRMANSPLHF. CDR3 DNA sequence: TGTGCCAGCAGTGACAGGATGGCGAATTCACCCCTCCACTTT. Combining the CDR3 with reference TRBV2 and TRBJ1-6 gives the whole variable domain EPEVTQTPSHQVTQMGQEVILRCVPISNHLYFYWYRQILGQKVEFLVSFYNNEISEKSEIFDDQFSVERPDGSNFTLKIRSTKLEDSAMYFCASSDRMANSPLHFGNGTRLTVT.

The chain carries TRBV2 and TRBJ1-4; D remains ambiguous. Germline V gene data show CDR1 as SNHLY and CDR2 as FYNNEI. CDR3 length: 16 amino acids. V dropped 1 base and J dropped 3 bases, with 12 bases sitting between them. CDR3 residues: CASSEGRAAPNEKLFF. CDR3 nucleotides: TGTGCCAGCAGTGAAGGACGGGCGGCTCCTAATGAAAAACTGTTTTTT.

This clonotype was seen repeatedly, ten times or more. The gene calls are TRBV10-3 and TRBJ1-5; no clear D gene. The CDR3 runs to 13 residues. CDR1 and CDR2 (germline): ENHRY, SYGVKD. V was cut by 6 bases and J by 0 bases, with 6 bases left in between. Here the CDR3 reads CAISVDSNQPQHF. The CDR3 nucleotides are TGTGCCATCAGCGTCGATAGCAATCAGCCCCAGCATTTT.

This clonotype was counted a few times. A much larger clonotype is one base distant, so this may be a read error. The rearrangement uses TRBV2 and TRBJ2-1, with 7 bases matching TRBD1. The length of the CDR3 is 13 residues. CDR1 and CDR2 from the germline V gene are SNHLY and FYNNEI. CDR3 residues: CASEAGTDNERFF. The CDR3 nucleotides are TGTGCCAGCGAGGCCGGGACAGACAATGAGCGGTTCTTC. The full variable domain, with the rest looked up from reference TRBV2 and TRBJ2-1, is EPEVTQTPSHQVTQMGQEVILRCVPISNHLYFYWYRQILGQKVEFLVSFYNNEISEKSEIFDDQFSVERPDGSNFTLKIRSTKLEDSAMYFCASEAGTDNERFFGPGTRLTVL.

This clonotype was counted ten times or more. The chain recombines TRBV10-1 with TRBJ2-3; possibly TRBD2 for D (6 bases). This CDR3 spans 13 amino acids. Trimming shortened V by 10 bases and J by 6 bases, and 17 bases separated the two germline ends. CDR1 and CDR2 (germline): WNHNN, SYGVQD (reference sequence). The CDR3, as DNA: TGCGCCACCAATTTAACGGGGGTTGATACGCAGTATTTT. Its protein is CATNLTGVDTQYF.

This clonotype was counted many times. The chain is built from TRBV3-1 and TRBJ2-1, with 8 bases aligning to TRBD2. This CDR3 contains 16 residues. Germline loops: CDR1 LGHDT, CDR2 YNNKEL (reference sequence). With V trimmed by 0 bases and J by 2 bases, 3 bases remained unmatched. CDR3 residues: CASSQDATSAYNEQFF. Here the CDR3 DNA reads TGTGCCAGCAGCCAAGACGCGACTAGCGCCTACAATGAGCAGTTCTTC.

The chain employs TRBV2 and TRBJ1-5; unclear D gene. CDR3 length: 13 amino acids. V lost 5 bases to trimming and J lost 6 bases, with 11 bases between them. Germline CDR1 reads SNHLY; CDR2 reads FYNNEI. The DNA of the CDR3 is TGTGCCAGCAGTACTGAATCGGGTCAGCCCCAGCATTTT. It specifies CASSTESGQPQHF. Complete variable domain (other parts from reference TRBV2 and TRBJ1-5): EPEVTQTPSHQVTQMGQEVILRCVPISNHLYFYWYRQILGQKVEFLVSFYNNEISEKSEIFDDQFSVERPDGSNFTLKIRSTKLEDSAMYFCASSTESGQPQHFGDGTRLSIL.

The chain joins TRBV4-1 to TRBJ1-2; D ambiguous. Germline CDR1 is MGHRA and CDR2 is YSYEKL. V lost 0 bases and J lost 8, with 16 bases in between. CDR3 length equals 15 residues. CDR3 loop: CASSQEGGLGRGYTF. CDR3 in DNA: TGCGCCAGCAGCCAAGAGGGTGGCCTGGGGAGAGGCTACACCTTC.

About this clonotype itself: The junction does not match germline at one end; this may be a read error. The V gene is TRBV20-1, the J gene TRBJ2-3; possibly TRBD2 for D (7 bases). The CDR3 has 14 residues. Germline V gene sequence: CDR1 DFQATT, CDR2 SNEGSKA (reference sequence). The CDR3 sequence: CKAMGGAGTGTQYF. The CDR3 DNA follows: TGCAAGGCAATGGGGGGGGCCGGCACAGGTACGCAGTATTTT.

The CDR3 sequence is CASSLVPNSSTDTQYF. Here the CDR3 DNA reads TGTGCCAGCAGCTTAGTCCCGAACTCTAGCACAGATACGCAGTATTTT. The chain has TRBV7-2 and TRBJ2-3; D unresolved. This CDR3 is 16 amino acids long. V dropped 1 base and J dropped 0 bases, with 11 bases sitting between them. CDR1 and CDR2 (germline): SGHTA, FQGNSA.

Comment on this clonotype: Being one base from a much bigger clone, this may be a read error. The CDR3 reads CASSFGLSRTDTQYF. In nucleotides, the CDR3 is TGTGCCAGCAGCTTTGGGCTATCCCGCACAGATACGCAGTATTTT. The chain recombines TRBV7-2 with TRBJ2-3, with D unclear. This CDR3 contains 15 residues. The V gene lost 3 bases and the J gene lost 1 base, with 11 bases spanning the gap. Germline CDR1 and CDR2: SGHTA and FQGNSA.

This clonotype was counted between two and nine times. The CDR3 spells CAGKYNPGETQYF. CDR3 bases: TGTGCCGGCAAATATAATCCGGGGGAGACCCAGTACTTC. The rearrangement uses TRBV12-3 or TRBV12-4 and TRBJ2-5; TRBD2 might be the D (5 bases). This CDR3 is 13 amino acids long. Trimming stripped 11 bases from V and 5 bases from J, with 18 bases between.

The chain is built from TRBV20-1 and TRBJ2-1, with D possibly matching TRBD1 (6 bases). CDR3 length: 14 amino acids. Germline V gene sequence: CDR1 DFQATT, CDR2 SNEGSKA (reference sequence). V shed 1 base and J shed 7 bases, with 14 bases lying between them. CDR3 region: CSARGRGVRNEQFF. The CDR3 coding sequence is TGCAGTGCTAGAGGCAGGGGAGTGAGGAATGAGCAGTTCTTC.

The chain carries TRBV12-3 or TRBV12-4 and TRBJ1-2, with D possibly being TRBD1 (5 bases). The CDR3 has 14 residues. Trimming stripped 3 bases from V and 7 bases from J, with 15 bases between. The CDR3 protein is CASSLRGVDGGYTF. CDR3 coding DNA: TGTGCCAGCAGTTTGCGGGGGGTTGATGGTGGCTACACCTTC.

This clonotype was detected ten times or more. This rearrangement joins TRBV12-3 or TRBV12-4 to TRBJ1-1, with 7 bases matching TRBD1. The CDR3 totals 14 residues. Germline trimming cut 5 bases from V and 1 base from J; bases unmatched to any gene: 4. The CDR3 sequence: CASSQRTGNTEAFF. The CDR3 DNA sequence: TGTGCCAGCAGTCAGAGGACAGGGAACACTGAAGCTTTCTTT.

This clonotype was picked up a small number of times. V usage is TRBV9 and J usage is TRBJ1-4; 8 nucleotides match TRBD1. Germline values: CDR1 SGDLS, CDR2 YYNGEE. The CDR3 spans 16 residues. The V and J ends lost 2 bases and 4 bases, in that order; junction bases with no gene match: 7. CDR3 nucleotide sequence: TGTGCCAGCAGCGTCTCAGGGGGCCGGAGTAATGAAAAACTGTTTTTT. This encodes CASSVSGGRSNEKLFF.

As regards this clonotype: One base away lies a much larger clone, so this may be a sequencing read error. The CDR3 DNA follows: TGTGCCAGCGGGCCAGGGATTGTGGCTGAAGCTTTCTTT. Its translation is CASGPGIVAEAFF. V usage is TRBV11-2 and J usage is TRBJ1-1; TRBD1 might be the D (5 bases). Germline V CDR1 and CDR2: SGHAT, FQNNGV. V dropped 8 bases and J dropped 6 bases, with 16 bases sitting between them. CDR3 length: 13 residues.

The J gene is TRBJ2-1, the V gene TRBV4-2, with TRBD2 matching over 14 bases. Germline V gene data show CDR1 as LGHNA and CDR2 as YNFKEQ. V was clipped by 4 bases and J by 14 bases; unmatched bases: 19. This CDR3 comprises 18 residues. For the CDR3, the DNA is TGTGCCAGCAGCCTGGTCGAGGCTCCGGGACTAGCGGGAGAGGGGGAGTTCTTC. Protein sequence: CASSLVEAPGLAGEGEFF.

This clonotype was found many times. In DNA, the CDR3 is TGTGCCAGCAGCTACGCGGGACGAGGTCGGGAGACCCAGTACTTC. Its translation is CASSYAGRGRETQYF. The gene calls are TRBV5-5 and TRBJ2-5; maybe TRBD2 (6 bases). V lost 3 bases and J 5 bases, leaving 17 bases between the germline ends. The CDR3 extends over 15 amino acids. Per germline, CDR1 SGHKS and CDR2 YYEKEE (reference sequence).

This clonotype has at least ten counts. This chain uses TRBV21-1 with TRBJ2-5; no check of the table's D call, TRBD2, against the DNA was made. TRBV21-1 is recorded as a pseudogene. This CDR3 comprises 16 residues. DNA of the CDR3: TGTGCCAGCAGCAAAGGGAGGGTGTCAGGGTGTATGGCCCAGTACTTC. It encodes CASSKGRVSGCMAQYF.

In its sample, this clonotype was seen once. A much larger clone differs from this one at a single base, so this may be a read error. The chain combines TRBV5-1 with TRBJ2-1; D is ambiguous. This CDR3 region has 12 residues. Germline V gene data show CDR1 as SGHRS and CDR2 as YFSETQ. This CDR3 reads CAGSLGSIEQFF. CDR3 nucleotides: TGCGCCGGCAGCTTGGGGTCCATTGAGCAGTTCTTC. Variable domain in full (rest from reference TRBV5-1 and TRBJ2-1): KAGVTQTPRYLIKTRGQQVTLSCSPISGHRSVSWYQQTPGQGLQFLFEYFSETQRNKGNFPGRFSGRQFSNSRSEMNVSTLELGDSALYLCAGSLGSIEQFFGPGTRLTVL.

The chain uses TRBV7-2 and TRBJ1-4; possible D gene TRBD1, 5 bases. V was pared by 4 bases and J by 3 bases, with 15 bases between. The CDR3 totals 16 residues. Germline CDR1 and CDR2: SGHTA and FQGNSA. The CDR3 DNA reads TGTGCCAGCAGCTCCTCAAGTCAGGGCCCTAATGAAAAACTGTTTTTT. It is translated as CASSSSSQGPNEKLFF.

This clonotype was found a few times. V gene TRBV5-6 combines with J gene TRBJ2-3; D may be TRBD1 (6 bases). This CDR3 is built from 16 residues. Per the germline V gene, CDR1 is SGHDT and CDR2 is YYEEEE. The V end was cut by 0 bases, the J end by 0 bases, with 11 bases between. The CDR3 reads CASSLGWTASTDTQYF. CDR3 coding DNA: TGTGCCAGCAGCTTGGGTTGGACAGCTAGCACAGATACGCAGTATTTT.

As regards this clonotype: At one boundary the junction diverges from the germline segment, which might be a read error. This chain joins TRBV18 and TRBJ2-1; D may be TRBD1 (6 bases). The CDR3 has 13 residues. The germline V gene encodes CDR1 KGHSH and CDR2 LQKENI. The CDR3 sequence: CASSPQQGDEQVF. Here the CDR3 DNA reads TGTGCCAGCTCACCGCAACAGGGTGATGAGCAGGTCTTC.

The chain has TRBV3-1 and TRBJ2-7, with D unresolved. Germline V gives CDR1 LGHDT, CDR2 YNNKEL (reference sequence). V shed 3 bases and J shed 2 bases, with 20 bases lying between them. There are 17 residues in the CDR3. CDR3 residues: CASSHKSSTVPPYEQYF. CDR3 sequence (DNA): TGTGCCAGCAGCCATAAAAGTTCAACAGTCCCCCCCTACGAGCAGTACTTC.

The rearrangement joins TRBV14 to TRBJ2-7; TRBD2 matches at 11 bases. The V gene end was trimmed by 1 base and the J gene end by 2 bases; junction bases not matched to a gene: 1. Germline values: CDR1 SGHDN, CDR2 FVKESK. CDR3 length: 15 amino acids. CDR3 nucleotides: TGTGCCAGCAGCCAAGGACTAGCGGGGCCCTACGAGCAGTACTTC. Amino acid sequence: CASSQGLAGPYEQYF. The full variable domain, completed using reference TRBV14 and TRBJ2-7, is EAGVTQFPSHSVIEKGQTVTLRCDPISGHDNLYWYRRVMGKEIKFLLHFVKESKQDESGMPNNRFLAERTGGTYSTLKVQPAELEDSGVYFCASSQGLAGPYEQYFGPGTRLTVT.

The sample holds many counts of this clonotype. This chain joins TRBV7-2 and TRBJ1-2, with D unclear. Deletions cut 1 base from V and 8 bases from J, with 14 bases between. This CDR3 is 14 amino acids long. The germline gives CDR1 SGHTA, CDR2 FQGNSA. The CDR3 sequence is CASSLDPGVGGYTF. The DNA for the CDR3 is TGTGCCAGCAGCTTAGACCCCGGTGTGGGCGGCTACACCTTC.